This T cell receptor (beta chain) is from a study of shared clonotypes between healthy human individuals. Across the whole study: CD4 naive and memory got three plates each, CD8 naive two, CD8 memory one.

A deep-level run was used for the assay. Clones were sequenced by immunoSEQ multiplex PCR, and TCRdb holds only the in-frame ones, with some missing. The sample lists 1.5 million to 1.9 million clones, approximately 98% occurring once. The sequence came from a man aged 25-45 years in good health. Sequencing was done on a sample of naive CD4+ T cells sorted from blood. Subset indicated: CD45RA+ positively selected.

DNA of the CDR3: TGTGCCAGCAGCTTAGCGTACCCAGCGCGAAGGATAGATACGCAGTATTTT. Amino acid sequence: CASSLAYPARRIDTQYF. The chain combines TRBV7-6 with TRBJ2-3; the D is unclear. Looked up from germline, CDR1 is SGHVS and CDR2 is FNYEAQ. Trimming removed 0 bases from V and 5 bases from J, with 18 bases in between. This CDR3 comprises 17 residues.